The clone carrying this T cell receptor (beta chain) was observed a single time. These data originate in a study of blood T cell repertoires in COVID-19. Study as a whole: Researchers got acute and convalescent COVID-19 samples from the United States, Italy and Spain. The cDNA or gDNA used as material had been derived from T cells, B-cell-depleted T cells, or PBMCs.

Per the germline V gene, CDR1 is LGHDT and CDR2 is YNNKEL (reference sequence). J gave up 1 base and V 2 bases, and 6 bases lay outside the gene matches. The CDR3 extends over 17 amino acids. Original processing methods: Nucleated cell counts were estimated from reference gene primer amplification. This table comes from immunoSEQ multiplex PCR, and its TCRdb copy is limited to in-frame clones, with some not included. V, J and clone size derive from that table, while D and trimming were established from the DNA sequence. Here the sample spans some 45,000 clones, more than 70% being singletons. The J gene is TRBJ2-3, the V gene TRBV3-1 (or the pseudogene TRBV3-2); 10 nucleotides line up with TRBD1. The sample taken for sequencing was peripheral blood. The source of this sequence is a human donor in a cohort sampled during active COVID-19. CDR3 sequence (DNA): TGTGCCAGCAGCCAATTTTTTGGACAGGGGGGCACAGATACGCAGTATTTT. This gives the protein CASSQFFGQGGTDTQYF.